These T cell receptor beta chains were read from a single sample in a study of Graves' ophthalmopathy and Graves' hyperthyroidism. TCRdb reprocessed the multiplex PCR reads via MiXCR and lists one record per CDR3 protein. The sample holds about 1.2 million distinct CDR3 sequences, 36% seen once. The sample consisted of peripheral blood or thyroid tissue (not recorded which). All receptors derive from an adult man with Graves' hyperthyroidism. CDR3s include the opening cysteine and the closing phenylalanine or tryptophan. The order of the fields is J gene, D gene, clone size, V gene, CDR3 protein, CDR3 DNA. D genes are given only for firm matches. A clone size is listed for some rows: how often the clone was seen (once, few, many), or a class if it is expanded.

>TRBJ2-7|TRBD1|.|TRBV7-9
CASSLGAGQGIYEQYF
TGTGCCAGCAGCTTAGGGGCCGGACAGGGTATCTACGAGCAGTACTTC
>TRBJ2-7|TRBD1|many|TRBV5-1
CASSFGQGDEQYF
TGCGCCAGCAGCTTCGGACAGGGGGACGAGCAGTACTTC
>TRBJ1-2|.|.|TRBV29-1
CSVEGVAWASDGYTF
TGCAGCGTTGAAGGCGTTGCATGGGCTAGCGATGGCTACACCTTC
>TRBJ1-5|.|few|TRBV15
CATSTSGRGGNQPQHF
.
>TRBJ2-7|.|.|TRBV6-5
CASRGRRYEQYF
TGTGCCAGCCGGGGCAGGAGATACGAGCAGTACTTC
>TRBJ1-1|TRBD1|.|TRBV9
CASSSRTGWRDTEAFF
TGTGCCAGCAGCTCGCGGACAGGGTGGAGGGACACTGAAGCTTTCTTT
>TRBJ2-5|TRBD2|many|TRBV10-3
CAISGGGQLLAGGAETQYF
TGTGCCATCAGTGGGGGGGGACAGCTCCTAGCGGGAGGCGCGGAGACCCAGTACTTC
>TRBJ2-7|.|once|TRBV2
CASSQRGGAPTSSTSGGTYEQYF
.
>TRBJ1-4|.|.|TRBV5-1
CASSAGPEEKLFF
TGCGCCAGCAGCGCGGGGCCTGAAGAAAAACTGTTTTTT
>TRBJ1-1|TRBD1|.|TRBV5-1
CASSLSAGAQGATEAFF
TGCGCCAGCAGCTTGTCGGCGGGGGCGCAGGGGGCCACTGAAGCTTTCTTT
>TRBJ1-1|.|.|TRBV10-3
CAIGGLGVNTEAFF
TGTGCCATCGGGGGTTTAGGGGTGAACACTGAAGCTTTCTTT
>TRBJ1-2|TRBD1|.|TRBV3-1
CASSWSDRGDYGYTF
TGTGCCAGCAGTTGGAGCGACAGGGGGGACTATGGCTACACCTTC
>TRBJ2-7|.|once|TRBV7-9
CASTVFQGNEQYF
TGTGCCAGCACCGTTTTTCAGGGCAACGAGCAGTACTTC
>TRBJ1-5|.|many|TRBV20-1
CSARAGIWQPQHF
TGCAGTGCTAGAGCGGGGATTTGGCAGCCCCAGCATTTT
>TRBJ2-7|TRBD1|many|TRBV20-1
CSASPWTGIYEQYF
TGCAGTGCTAGCCCCTGGACAGGGATCTACGAGCAGTACTTC
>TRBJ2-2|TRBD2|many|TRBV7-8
CASSPPTSGYTGELFF
TGTGCCAGCAGTCCCCCGACTAGCGGGTACACCGGGGAGCTGTTTTTT
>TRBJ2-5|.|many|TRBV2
CASNTDFGTQYF
TGTGCCAGCAACACGGACTTTGGGACCCAGTACTTC
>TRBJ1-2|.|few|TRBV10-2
CASTTENYGYTF
TGCGCCAGCACCACGGAGAACTATGGCTACACCTTC
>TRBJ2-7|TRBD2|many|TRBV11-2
CASSLVVSAGAIYEQYF
TGTGCCAGCAGCTTAGTAGTCTCAGCGGGAGCCATCTACGAGCAGTACTTC
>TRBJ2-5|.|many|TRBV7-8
CASSSRSTGLWPQYF
TGTGCCAGCAGCTCCCGGTCTACGGGTTTATGGCCCCAGTACTTC
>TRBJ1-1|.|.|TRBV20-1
CSASTARLNTEAFF
TGCAGTGCTTCGACAGCTAGGTTGAACACTGAAGCTTTCTTT
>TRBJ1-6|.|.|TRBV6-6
CASSYYPAGDGQSPLHF
TGTGCCAGCAGTTACTACCCGGCAGGCGATGGGCAATCACCCCTCCACTTT
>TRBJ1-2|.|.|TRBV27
CASRPGRGTPTGNYGYTF
TGTGCCAGCAGGCCGGGCCGAGGGACTCCAACTGGAAACTATGGCTACACCTTC
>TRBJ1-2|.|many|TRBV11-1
CASSAGGGYTF
TGTGCCAGCAGCGCGGGTGGCGGCTACACCTTC
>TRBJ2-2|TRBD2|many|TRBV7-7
CASSTSLAGVNTGELFF
TGTGCCAGCAGTACCTCACTAGCGGGGGTCAACACCGGGGAGCTGTTTTTT
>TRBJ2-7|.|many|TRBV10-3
CAISESRWEQYF
TGTGCCATCAGTGAGTCTAGGTGGGAGCAGTACTTC
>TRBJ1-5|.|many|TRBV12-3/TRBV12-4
CASSLGSGGQPQHF
TGTGCCAGCAGTTTAGGGTCTGGAGGGCAGCCCCAGCATTTT
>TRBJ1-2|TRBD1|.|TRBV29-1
CSSRQGAHRYGYTF
TGCAGCTCCAGACAGGGGGCACACAGATATGGCTACACCTTC
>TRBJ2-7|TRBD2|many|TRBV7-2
CASARPAGVEQYF
TGTGCCAGCGCACGACCAGCGGGAGTCGAGCAGTACTTC